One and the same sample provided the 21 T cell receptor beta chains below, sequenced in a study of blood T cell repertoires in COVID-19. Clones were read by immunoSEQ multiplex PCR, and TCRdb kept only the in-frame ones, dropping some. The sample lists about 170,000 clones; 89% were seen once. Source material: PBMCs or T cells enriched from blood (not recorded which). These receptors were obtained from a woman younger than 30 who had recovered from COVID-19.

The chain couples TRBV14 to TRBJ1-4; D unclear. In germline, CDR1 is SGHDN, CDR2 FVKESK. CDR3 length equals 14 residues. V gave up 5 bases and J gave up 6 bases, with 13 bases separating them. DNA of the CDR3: TGTGCCAGCAGCTTCCGAGAGGAGTATGAAAAACTGTTTTTT. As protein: CASSFREEYEKLFF.

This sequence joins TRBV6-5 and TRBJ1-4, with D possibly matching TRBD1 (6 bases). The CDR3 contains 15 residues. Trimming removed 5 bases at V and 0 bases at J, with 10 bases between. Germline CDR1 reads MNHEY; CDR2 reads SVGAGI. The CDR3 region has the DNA TGTGCCAGCAGTCCGGGACAATCAACTAATGAAAAACTGTTTTTT. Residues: CASSPGQSTNEKLFF.

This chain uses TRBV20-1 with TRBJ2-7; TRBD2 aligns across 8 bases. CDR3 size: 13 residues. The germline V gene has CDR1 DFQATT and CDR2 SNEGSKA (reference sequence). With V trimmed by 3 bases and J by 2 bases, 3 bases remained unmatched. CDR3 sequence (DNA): TGCAGTGCTAGTGCCGGGAGGGCCTACGAGCAGTACTTC. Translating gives CSASAGRAYEQYF.

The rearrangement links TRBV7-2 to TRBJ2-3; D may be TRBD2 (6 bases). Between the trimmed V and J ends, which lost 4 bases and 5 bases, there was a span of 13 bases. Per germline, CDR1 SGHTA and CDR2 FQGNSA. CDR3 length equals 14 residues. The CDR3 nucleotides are TGTGCCAGCAGCTCGACTAGGGTGGGAGATACGCAGTATTTT. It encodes CASSSTRVGDTQYF.

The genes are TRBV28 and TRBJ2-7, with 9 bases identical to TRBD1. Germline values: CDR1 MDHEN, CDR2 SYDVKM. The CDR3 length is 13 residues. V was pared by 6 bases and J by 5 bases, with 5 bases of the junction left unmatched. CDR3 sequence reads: CASRGQGVDEQYF. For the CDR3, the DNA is TGTGCCAGCAGGGGACAGGGAGTAGACGAGCAGTACTTC.

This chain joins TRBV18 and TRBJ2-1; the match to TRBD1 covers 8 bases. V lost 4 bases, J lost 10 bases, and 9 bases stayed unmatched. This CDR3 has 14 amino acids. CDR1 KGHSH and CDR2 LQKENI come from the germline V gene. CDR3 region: CASSRGPTGEEQFF. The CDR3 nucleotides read TGTGCCAGCTCACGGGGGCCGACAGGGGAAGAGCAGTTCTTC.

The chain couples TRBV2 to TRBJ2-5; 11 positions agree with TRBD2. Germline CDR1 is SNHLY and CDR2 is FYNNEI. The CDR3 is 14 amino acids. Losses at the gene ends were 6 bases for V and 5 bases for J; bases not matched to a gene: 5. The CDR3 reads CASRIAGGAETQYF. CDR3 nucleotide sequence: TGTGCCAGCAGAATAGCGGGAGGGGCCGAGACCCAGTACTTC. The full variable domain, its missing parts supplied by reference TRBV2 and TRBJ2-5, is EPEVTQTPSHQVTQMGQEVILRCVPISNHLYFYWYRQILGQKVEFLVSFYNNEISEKSEIFDDQFSVERPDGSNFTLKIRSTKLEDSAMYFCASRIAGGAETQYFGPGTRLLVL.

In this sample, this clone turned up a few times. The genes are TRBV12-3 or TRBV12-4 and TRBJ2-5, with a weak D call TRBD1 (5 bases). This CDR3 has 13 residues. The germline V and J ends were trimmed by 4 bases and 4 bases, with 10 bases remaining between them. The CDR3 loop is CASSSGLRETQYF. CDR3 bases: TGTGCCAGCAGTTCAGGGCTAAGAGAGACCCAGTACTTC.

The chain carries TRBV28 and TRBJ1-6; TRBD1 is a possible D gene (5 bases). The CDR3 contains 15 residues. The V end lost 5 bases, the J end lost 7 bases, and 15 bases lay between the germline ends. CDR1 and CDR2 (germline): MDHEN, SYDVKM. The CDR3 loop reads CASSPLTGINSPLHF. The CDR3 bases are TGTGCCAGCAGTCCCCTAACAGGAATCAATTCACCCCTCCACTTT.

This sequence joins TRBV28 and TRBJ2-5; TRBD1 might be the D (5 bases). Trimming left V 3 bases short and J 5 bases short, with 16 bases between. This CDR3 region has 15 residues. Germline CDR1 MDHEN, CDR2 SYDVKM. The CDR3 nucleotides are TGTGCCAGCAGTTTCCAGGGAACTATCCTGGAGACCCAGTACTTC. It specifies CASSFQGTILETQYF.

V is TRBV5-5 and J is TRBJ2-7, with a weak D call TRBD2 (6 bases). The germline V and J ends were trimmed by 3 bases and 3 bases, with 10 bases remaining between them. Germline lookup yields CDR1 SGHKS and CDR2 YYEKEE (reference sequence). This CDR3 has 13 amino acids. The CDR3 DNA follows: TGTGCCAGCAGCTCGAGACTAGGCTACGAGCAGTACTTC. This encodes CASSSRLGYEQYF. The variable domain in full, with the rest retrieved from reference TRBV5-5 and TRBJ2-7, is DAGVTQSPTHLIKTRGQQVTLRCSPISGHKSVSWYQQVLGQGPQFIFQYYEKEERGRGNFPDRFSARQFPNYSSELNVNALLLGDSALYLCASSSRLGYEQYFGPGTRLTVT.

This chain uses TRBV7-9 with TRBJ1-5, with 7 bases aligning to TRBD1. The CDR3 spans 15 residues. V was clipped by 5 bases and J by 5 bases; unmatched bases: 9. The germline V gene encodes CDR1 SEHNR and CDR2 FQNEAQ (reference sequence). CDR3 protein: CASSLDGTVDQPQHF. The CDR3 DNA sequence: TGTGCCAGCAGCCTCGACGGGACAGTAGATCAGCCCCAGCATTTT.

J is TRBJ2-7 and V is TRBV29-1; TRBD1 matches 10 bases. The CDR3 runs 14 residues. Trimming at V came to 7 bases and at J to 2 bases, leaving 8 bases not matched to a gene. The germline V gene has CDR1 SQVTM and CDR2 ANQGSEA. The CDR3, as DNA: TGCAGCGCTATAGGACAGGGGGTTACCTACGAGCAGTACTTC. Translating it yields CSAIGQGVTYEQYF.

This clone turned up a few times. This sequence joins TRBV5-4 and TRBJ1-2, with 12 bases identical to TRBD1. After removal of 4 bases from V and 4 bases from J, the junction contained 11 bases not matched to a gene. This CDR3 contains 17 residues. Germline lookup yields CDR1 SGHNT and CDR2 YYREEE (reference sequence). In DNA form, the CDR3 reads TGTGCCAGCAGCATGGGACAGGGGGCGTCCCCAGCCTATGGCTACACCTTC. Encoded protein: CASSMGQGASPAYGYTF.

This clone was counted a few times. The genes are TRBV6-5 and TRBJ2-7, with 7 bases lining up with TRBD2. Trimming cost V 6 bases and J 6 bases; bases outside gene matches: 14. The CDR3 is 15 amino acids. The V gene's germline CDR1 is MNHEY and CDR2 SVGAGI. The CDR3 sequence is CASSRGGRASGEQYF. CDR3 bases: TGTGCCAGCAGCCGAGGAGGGAGGGCCTCTGGCGAGCAGTACTTC.

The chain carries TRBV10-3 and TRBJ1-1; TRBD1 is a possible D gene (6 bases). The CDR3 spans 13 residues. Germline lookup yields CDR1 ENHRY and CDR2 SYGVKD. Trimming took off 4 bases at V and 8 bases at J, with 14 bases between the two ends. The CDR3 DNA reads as TGTGCCATCAGTGTATCAACCGACAGGGAAGCTTTCTTT. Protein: CAISVSTDREAFF.

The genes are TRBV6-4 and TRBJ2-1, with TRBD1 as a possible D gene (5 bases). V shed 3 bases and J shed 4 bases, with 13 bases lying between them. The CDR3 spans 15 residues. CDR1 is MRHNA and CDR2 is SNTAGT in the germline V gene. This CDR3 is CASSEGTGEYNEQFF. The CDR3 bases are TGTGCCAGCAGTGAAGGTACAGGCGAGTACAATGAGCAGTTCTTC.

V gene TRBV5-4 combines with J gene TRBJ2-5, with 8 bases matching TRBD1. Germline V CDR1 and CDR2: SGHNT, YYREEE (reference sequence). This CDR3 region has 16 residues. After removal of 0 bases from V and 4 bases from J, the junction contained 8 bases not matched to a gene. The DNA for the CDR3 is TGTGCCAGCAGCTTGGTGAGACAGGGGCCGGGAGAGACCCAGTACTTC. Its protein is CASSLVRQGPGETQYF.

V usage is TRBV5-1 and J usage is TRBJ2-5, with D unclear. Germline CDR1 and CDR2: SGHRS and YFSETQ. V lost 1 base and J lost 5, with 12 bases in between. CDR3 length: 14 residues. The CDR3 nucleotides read TGCGCCAGCAGCTTGTCGGGTTCGAGGGAGACCCAGTACTTC. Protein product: CASSLSGSRETQYF.

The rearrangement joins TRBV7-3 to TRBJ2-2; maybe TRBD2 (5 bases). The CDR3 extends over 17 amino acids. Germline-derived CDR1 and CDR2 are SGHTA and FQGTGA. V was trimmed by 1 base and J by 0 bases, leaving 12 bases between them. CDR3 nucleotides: TGTGCCAGCAGCTTAAGTACGGAGGCGGCGAACACCGGGGAGCTGTTTTTT. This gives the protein CASSLSTEAANTGELFF.

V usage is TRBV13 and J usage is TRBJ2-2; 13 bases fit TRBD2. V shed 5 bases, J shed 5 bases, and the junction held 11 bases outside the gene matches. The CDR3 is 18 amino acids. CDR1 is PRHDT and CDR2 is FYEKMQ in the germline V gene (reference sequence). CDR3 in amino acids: CASSDRGLAGSTTGELFF. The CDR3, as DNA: TGTGCCAGCAGCGACCGGGGACTAGCGGGAAGTACGACCGGGGAGCTGTTTTTT.